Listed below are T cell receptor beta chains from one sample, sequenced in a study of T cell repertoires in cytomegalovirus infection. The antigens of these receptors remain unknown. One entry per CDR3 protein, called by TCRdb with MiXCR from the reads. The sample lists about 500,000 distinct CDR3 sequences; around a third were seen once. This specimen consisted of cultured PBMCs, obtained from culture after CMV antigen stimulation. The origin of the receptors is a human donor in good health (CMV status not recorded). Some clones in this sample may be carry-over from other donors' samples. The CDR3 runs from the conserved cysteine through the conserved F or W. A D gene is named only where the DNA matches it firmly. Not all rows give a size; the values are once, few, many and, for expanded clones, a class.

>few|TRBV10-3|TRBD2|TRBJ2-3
CAISDGLAGGADTQYF
TGTGCCATCAGTGATGGTCTAGCGGGAGGGGCAGATACGCAGTATTTT
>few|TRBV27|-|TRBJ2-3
CASSLLGEDTQYF
TGTGCCAGCAGTTTATTGGGTGAAGATACGCAGTATTTT
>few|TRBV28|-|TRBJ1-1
CASTTGRTRYTEAFF
TGTGCCAGCACTACGGGAAGAACCCGGTACACTGAAGCTTTCTTT
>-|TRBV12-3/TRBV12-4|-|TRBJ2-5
CASTYYQRNEETQYF
TGTGCCAGCACCTATTACCAGAGGAATGAAGAGACCCAGTACTTC
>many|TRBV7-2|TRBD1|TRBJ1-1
CASSRGQGRTEAFF
TGTGCCAGCAGCAGGGGACAGGGAAGGACTGAAGCTTTCTTT
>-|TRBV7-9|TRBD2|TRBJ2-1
CASSLVAGTSYNEQFF
TGTGCCAGCAGCTTGGTAGCGGGGACCTCCTACAATGAGCAGTTCTTC
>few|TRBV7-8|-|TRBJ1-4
CASSLLSTNEKLFF
TGTGCCAGCAGCCTGTTATCAACTAATGAAAAACTGTTTTTT
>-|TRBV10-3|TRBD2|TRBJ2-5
CAISDRTSGNQETQYF
TGTGCCATCAGCGACCGGACTAGCGGAAACCAAGAGACCCAGTACTTC
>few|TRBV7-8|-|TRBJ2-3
CASSLAEVADTQYF
TGTGCCAGCAGCTTAGCGGAGGTGGCAGATACGCAGTATTTT
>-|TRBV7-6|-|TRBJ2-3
CASSSQTPRRTDTQYF
TGTGCCAGCAGCTCCCAGACACCCCGTCGGACAGATACGCAGTATTTT
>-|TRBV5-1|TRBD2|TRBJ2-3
CASREGGPGTQYF
TGCGCCAGCAGGGAGGGAGGGCCTGGTACGCAGTATTTT
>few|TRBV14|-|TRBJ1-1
CASSQARGQSTVNTEAFF
TGTGCCAGCAGCCAAGCTCGCGGACAGTCAACCGTGAACACTGAAGCTTTCTTT
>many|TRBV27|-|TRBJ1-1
CASSFQDVNTEAFF
TGTGCCAGCAGTTTCCAGGACGTTAACACTGAAGCTTTCTTT
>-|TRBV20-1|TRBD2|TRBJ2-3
CSVTMVGLAGSTDTQYF
TGCAGTGTAACGATGGTGGGACTAGCGGGGAGCACAGATACGCAGTATTTT